The TCR beta chain described here comes from a study of T cells in women clearing cervical HPV infection. About the study: Controls gave blood once infection was undetectable; cases at lesion identification.

The data were produced by immunoSEQ multiplex PCR, yet TCRdb's version contains in-frame clones alone and is incomplete. Recorded for this sample: approximately 16,000 clones. This CDR3 has 13 residues. The ends lost 6 bases at V and 6 bases at J; junction bases unmatched: 8. In germline, CDR1 is MNHEY, CDR2 SVGEGT. This clone is identified as medium-sized from frequency. The CDR3 end falls 3 residues outside the read, so it is completed with the germline J gene. The sample consisted of blood buffy coat. The receptor was isolated from a woman aged 18 to 75 with a cervical HPV16 infection that either progressed to CIN3+ or cleared (not recorded which). The V call is TRBV6-2 or TRBV6-3, the J call TRBJ2-7; TRBD1 matches at 7 bases. The CDR3 DNA, read in part, is TGTGCCAGCAGCCCCGACAGGGCAAGCGAG. Residues: CASSPDRASE. The complete CDR3 reads CASSPDRASEQYF.